This TCR beta chain was obtained from a study of T-cell reconstitution after alpha-beta-depleted transplantation in children. This CDR3 spans 14 amino acids. With 3 bases removed from V and 7 bases from J, the gap between germline ends came to 13 bases. Researchers prepared the TCRbeta library using unique molecular identifiers, the study reports. TCRdb re-called the PCR reads with MiXCR, one entry per CDR3 protein. This sample carries 450,000 to 500,000 distinct CDR3 sequences, around an eighth of them seen once, and the ten largest clones take 4.5% to 6%. Ten or more counts support this clonotype. The chain is built from TRBV12-3 or TRBV12-4 and TRBJ2-1; D is unresolved. This receptor was obtained from a human donor who donated a stem cell graft to a child with combined immunodeficiency. Sequenced material: PBMCs from the stem cell graft donor, taken from the stem cell graft. In DNA, the CDR3 is TGTGCCAGCAGTTTGAACAGTTTAGGAAATGAGCAGTTCTTC. Amino acids: CASSLNSLGNEQFF.